This T cell receptor (beta chain) is drawn from a study of vaccination effects on CD4 cells after COVID-19. Peptide-pool stimulation followed by sequencing identified expanded antigen-specific CD4+ clonotypes in the ViraFEST assay. Following culture for approximately 11 days, CD4+ T cells were isolated. Prior SARS-CoV-2 infection was absent in the vaccine recipients, as shown by negative nucleocapsid antibodies. Germline CDR1 reads LGHDT; CDR2 reads YNNKEL (reference sequence). The V end was cut by 2 bases, the J end by 6 bases, with 11 bases between. The CDR3 length is 15 residues. Produced via immunoSEQ multiplex PCR; TCRdb's table is partial and in-frame only. The sample has about 73,000 clones, about 70% seen once. General study points: Infection-derived and vaccine-derived clones contracted markedly late after vaccination.

In this sample, this clone turned up a few times. The target antigen is unknown. This clonotype originated in a human donor who received a COVID-19 vaccine. The sequencing used CD4+ T cells from PBMCs cultured with HCoV-NL63 spike peptides, collected before COVID-19 vaccination. V gene TRBV3-1 (or the pseudogene TRBV3-2) combines with J gene TRBJ1-6; no reliable D call. CDR3 residues: CASSQTRTVNSPLHF. The CDR3 nucleotides read TGTGCCAGCAGCCAAACTCGCACGGTTAATTCACCCCTCCACTTT.